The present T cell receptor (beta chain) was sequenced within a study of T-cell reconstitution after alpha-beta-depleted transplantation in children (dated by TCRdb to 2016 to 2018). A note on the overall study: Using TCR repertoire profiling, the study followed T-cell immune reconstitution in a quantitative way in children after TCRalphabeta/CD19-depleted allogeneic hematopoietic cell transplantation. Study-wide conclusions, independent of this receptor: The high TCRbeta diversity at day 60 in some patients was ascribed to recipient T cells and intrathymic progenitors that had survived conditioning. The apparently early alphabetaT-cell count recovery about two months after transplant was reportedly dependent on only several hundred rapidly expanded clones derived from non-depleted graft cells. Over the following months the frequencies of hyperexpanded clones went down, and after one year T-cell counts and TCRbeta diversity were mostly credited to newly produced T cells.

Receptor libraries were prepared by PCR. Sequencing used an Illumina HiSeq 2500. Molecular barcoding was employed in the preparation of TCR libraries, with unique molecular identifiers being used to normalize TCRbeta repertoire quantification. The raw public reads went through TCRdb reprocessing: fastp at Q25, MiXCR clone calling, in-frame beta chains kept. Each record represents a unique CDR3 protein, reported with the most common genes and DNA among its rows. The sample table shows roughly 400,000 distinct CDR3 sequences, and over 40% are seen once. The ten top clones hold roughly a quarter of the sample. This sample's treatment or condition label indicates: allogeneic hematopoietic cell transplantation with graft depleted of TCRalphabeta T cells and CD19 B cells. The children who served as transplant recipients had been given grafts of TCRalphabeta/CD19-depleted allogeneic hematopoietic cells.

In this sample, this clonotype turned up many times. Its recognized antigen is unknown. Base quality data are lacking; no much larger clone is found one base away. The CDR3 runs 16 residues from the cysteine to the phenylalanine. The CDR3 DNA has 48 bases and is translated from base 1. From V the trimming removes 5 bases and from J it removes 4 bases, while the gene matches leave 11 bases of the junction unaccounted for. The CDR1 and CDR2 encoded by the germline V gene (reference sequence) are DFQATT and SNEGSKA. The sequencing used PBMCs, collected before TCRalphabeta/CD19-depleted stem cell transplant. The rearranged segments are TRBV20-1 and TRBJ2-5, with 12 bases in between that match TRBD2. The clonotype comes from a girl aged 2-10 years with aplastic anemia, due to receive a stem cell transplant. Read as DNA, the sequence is TGCAGTGCTCCCAGACTAGCGGGGGAGGAGGGAGAGACCCAGTACTTC. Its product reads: CSAPRLAGEEGETQYF.